This record covers a single TCR beta chain. The target antigen is unknown. This specimen comes from a study of siplizumab effects on memory and regulatory T cells. Study outcomes and limitations: Significantly reduced by siplizumab was the cumulative frequency of alloreactive sequences, namely those traceable to unstimulated CD4+ memory cells. Suppressive function of proliferating Tregs from siplizumab cultures was not confirmed.

The CDR3 covers 13 residues. V lost 2 bases and J 2 bases, leaving 7 bases between the germline ends. The germline V gene has CDR1 KGHSH and CDR2 LQKENI. The assay was immunoSEQ multiplex PCR, and TCRdb's table has in-frame clones only and misses some. Here the sample spans 90,000 to 120,000 clones, about 91% being singletons. The receptor's source is a human donor in good health. The sequenced material came from Tregs sorted from blood. The V gene is TRBV18, the J gene TRBJ2-7, with D uncertain. The CDR3 DNA reads TGTGCCAGCTCACCAATCACAACCTACGAGCAGTACTTC. It translates to CASSPITTYEQYF.